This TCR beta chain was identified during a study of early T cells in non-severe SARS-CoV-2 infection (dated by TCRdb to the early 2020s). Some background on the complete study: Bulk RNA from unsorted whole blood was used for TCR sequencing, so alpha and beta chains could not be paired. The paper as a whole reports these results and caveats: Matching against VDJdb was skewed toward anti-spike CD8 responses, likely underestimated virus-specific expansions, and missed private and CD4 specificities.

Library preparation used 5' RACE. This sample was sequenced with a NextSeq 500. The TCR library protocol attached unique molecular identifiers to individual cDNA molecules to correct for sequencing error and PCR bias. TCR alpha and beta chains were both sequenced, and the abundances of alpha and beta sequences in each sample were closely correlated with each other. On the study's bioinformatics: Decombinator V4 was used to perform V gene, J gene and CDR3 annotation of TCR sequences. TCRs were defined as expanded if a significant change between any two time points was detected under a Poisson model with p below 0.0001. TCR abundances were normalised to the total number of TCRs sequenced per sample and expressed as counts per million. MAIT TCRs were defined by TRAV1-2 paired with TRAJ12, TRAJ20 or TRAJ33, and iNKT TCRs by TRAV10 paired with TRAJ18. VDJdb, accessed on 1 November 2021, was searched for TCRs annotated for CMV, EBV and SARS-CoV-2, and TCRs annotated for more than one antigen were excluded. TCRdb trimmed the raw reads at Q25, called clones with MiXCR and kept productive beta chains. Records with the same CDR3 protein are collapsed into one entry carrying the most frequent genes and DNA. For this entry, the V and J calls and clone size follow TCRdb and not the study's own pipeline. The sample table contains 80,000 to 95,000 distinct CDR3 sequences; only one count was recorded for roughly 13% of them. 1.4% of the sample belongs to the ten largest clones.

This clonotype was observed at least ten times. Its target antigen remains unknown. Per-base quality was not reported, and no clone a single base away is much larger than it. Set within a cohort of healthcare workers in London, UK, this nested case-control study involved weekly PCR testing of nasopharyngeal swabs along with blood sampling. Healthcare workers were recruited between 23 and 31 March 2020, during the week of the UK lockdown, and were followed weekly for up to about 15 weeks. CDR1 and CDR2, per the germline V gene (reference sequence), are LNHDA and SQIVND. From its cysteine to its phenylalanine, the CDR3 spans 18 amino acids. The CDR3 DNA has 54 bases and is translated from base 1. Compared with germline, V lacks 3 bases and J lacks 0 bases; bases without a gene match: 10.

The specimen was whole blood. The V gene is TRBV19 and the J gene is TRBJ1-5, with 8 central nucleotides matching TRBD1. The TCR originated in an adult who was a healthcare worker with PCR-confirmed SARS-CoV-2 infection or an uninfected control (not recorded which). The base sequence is TGTGCCAGTAGTATCACCCGGACAGGGCGATATAGCAATCAGCCCCAGCATTTT. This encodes CASSITRTGRYSNQPQHF.